A selection of T cell receptor beta chains follows, all from one sample in a study of PD-L1 blockade in urothelial cancer. Generated by immunoSEQ multiplex PCR, the TCRdb table keeps only in-frame clones and is missing some. The data hold around 110,000 clones, with more than 85% observed a single time. The sample here was PBMCs, taken around atezolizumab (anti-PD-L1) treatment. These receptors came from a man aged 55 to 70 with urothelial cancer. The CDR3 runs from the conserved cysteine through the conserved F or W. Fields, in order: CDR3 DNA, CDR3 protein, clone size, J gene, CDR3 length, V gene, D gene. A D gene is named only where the DNA matches it firmly. A clone size is listed for some rows: how often the clone was seen (once, few, many), or a class if it is expanded.

CDR3nt: TGTGCCAGCAGCCAAGGGGCGTACTCTGGAAACACCATATATTTT; CDR3aa: CASSQGAYSGNTIYF; abundance: -; j_gene: TRBJ1-3; len: 15; v_gene: TRBV14; d_gene: -
CDR3nt: TGTGCCAGTAGTTCGACAGGGCTGCACGGGGCCAACGTCCTGACTTTC; CDR3aa: CASSSTGLHGANVLTF; abundance: -; j_gene: TRBJ2-6; len: 16; v_gene: TRBV19; d_gene: TRBD1
CDR3nt: TGCGCCAGCAGCCATGCAGGGGGCCCAGTCGAAGAAAAACTGTTTTTT; CDR3aa: CASSHAGGPVEEKLFF; abundance: -; j_gene: TRBJ1-4; len: 16; v_gene: TRBV4-1; d_gene: TRBD1
CDR3nt: TGTGCCAGCAGTTTTTTTGGACAGCAAATGAACACTGAAGCTTTCTTT; CDR3aa: CASSFFGQQMNTEAFF; abundance: -; j_gene: TRBJ1-1; len: 16; v_gene: TRBV27; d_gene: -
CDR3nt: TGTGCCACCAGCAGAGTAATTGTCACAGCTAACTATGGCTACACCTTC; CDR3aa: CATSRVIVTANYGYTF; abundance: -; j_gene: TRBJ1-2; len: 16; v_gene: TRBV15; d_gene: -
CDR3nt: TGTGCCAGCAGCCCGTATGGGACTGGATGGAACACCGGGGAGCTGTTTTTT; CDR3aa: CASSPYGTGWNTGELFF; abundance: -; j_gene: TRBJ2-2; len: 17; v_gene: TRBV13; d_gene: -
CDR3nt: TGTGCCAGCAGTTTATTCGGTGGGACAGGGGGCGAGCAGTACTTC; CDR3aa: CASSLFGGTGGEQYF; abundance: -; j_gene: TRBJ2-7; len: 15; v_gene: TRBV28; d_gene: TRBD1
CDR3nt: TGTGCCATCATGGCGCGGGGGGACAACACAGATACGCAGTATTTT; CDR3aa: CAIMARGDNTDTQYF; abundance: -; j_gene: TRBJ2-3; len: 15; v_gene: TRBV10-3; d_gene: TRBD2
CDR3nt: TGCGCCAGCAGCCCGCGGGGTGACACTGAAGCTTTCTTT; CDR3aa: CASSPRGDTEAFF; abundance: -; j_gene: TRBJ1-1; len: 13; v_gene: TRBV5-1; d_gene: -
CDR3nt: TGTGCCAGCAACCCCGGGACATCAGCGGGAGGCTACACCTTC; CDR3aa: CASNPGTSAGGYTF; abundance: -; j_gene: TRBJ1-2; len: 14; v_gene: TRBV6-5; d_gene: -
CDR3nt: TGTGCCAGCAGCTTGACAGGGAACGTTGGTCAGCCCCAGCATTTT; CDR3aa: CASSLTGNVGQPQHF; abundance: once; j_gene: TRBJ1-5; len: 15; v_gene: TRBV5-5; d_gene: -
CDR3nt: TGTGCCAGCACGAGGGCAGCGTCTGGGGCCAACGTCCTGACTTTC; CDR3aa: CASTRAASGANVLTF; abundance: once; j_gene: TRBJ2-6; len: 15; v_gene: TRBV27; d_gene: -
CDR3nt: TGTGCCAGCAGCCCCGGGGACAGGGGAGGCGAGCAGTACTTC; CDR3aa: CASSPGDRGGEQYF; abundance: few; j_gene: TRBJ2-7; len: 14; v_gene: TRBV11-2; d_gene: TRBD1
CDR3nt: TGCGCCAGCAGCTTGGAGGGCAGGGGTGGCAATCAGCCCCAGCATTTT; CDR3aa: CASSLEGRGGNQPQHF; abundance: -; j_gene: TRBJ1-5; len: 16; v_gene: TRBV5-1; d_gene: -
CDR3nt: TGTGCCACGCGAATGGGGGGAAGGTCGTACACTGAAGCTTTCTTT; CDR3aa: CATRMGGRSYTEAFF; abundance: -; j_gene: TRBJ1-1; len: 15; v_gene: TRBV25-1; d_gene: -
CDR3nt: TGTGCCAGTAGTATCACAGGTGGAGGAAACACCATATATTTT; CDR3aa: CASSITGGGNTIYF; abundance: -; j_gene: TRBJ1-3; len: 14; v_gene: TRBV19; d_gene: -
CDR3nt: TGTGCCAGCAGTTTACAGGCAACTAATGAAAAACTGTTTTTT; CDR3aa: CASSLQATNEKLFF; abundance: -; j_gene: TRBJ1-4; len: 14; v_gene: TRBV7-2; d_gene: -
CDR3nt: TGTGCCAGCAGCTTCGCGCTAGCGGGGACAGATACGCAGTATTTT; CDR3aa: CASSFALAGTDTQYF; abundance: -; j_gene: TRBJ2-3; len: 15; v_gene: TRBV7-9; d_gene: TRBD2
CDR3nt: TGCGCCAGCAGCTTGGGGGAGTGGCAGCGCGAGCAGTACTTC; CDR3aa: CASSLGEWQREQYF; abundance: -; j_gene: TRBJ2-7; len: 14; v_gene: TRBV5-1; d_gene: -
CDR3nt: TGTGCCAGCAGCGTAGGGCTAGCGGGGGGCCCAACCGGGGAGCTGTTTTTT; CDR3aa: CASSVGLAGGPTGELFF; abundance: -; j_gene: TRBJ2-2; len: 17; v_gene: TRBV9; d_gene: TRBD2